What follows are 22 T cell receptor beta chains derived from one specimen sequenced in a study of regulatory T cells in long-lasting Graves disease. TCR beta libraries were built with iRepertoire HTBI primers and Arm-PCR of CDR3 regions. A single record per CDR3 protein comes from TCRdb applying MiXCR to the multiplex PCR reads. The profile shows about 460,000 distinct CDR3 sequences, 14% of them singletons. Stated time point: newly diagnosed GD, antithyroid drugs for less than 3 months. PBMC RNA served as the TCR library source. The same sample was also used in a study of T cells in Graves' hyperthyroidism and ophthalmopathy.

Sequenced here: peripheral blood mononuclear cells (PBMCs), sampled at new diagnosis, from a patient treated with antithyroid drugs. The receptors stem from a woman in her forties or fifties with Graves disease.

A word on this clonotype: Just one base apart from a much larger clone, this may be a read error. V gene TRBV27 combines with J gene TRBJ2-2; D gene ambiguous. Germline CDR1 and CDR2: MNHEY and SMNVEV (reference sequence). The CDR3 has 15 amino acids. The CDR3 DNA reads TGTGCCAGCAGTTTACAGCGCTTGCCCACCAGGGAGCTGTTTTTT. As protein: CASSLQRLPTRELFF.

This clonotype was found a few times. This chain joins TRBV5-1 and TRBJ2-7; 8 bases align to TRBD1. The V gene's germline CDR1 is SGHRS and CDR2 YFSETQ. The ends lost 4 bases at V and 3 bases at J; junction bases unmatched: 9. CDR3 size: 15 residues. The CDR3 loop reads CASSIEDRAYYEQYF. CDR3 nucleotide sequence: TGCGCCAGCAGCATCGAGGACAGGGCCTACTACGAGCAGTACTTC. The full variable domain, rest sourced from reference TRBV5-1 and TRBJ2-7, is KAGVTQTPRYLIKTRGQQVTLSCSPISGHRSVSWYQQTPGQGLQFLFEYFSETQRNKGNFPGRFSGRQFSNSRSEMNVSTLELGDSALYLCASSIEDRAYYEQYFGPGTRLTVT.

This clonotype is a singleton in its sample. The chain uses TRBV19 and TRBJ2-7, with 9 bases fitting TRBD2. Germline assignment: CDR1 LNHDA and CDR2 SQIVND (reference sequence). V lost 4 bases and J lost 6; bases outside the gene matches: 7. The CDR3 runs 14 residues. CDR3 sequence reads: CASSKPGLASEQYF. In nucleotides, the CDR3 is TGTGCCAGTAGTAAACCGGGACTAGCTTCCGAGCAGTACTTC.

The rearrangement joins TRBV6-5 to TRBJ2-7, with 8 bases identical to TRBD1. The V segment lost 2 bases and the J segment 7 bases; nucleotides outside the gene matches: 4. CDR1 and CDR2 (germline): MNHEY, SVGAGI. The CDR3 loop spans 13 amino acids. In DNA form, the CDR3 reads TGTGCCAGCAGTTACATACAGGGGGGAGAGCAGTACTTC. Its translation: CASSYIQGGEQYF.

The genes are TRBV7-9 and TRBJ2-5; D remains ambiguous. Trimming removed 4 bases at V and 4 bases at J, with 19 bases between. CDR3 size: 16 residues. Germline CDR1 reads SEHNR; CDR2 reads FQNEAQ (reference sequence). The chain's CDR3 is CASSSTLGWVGETQYF. CDR3 nucleotides: TGTGCCAGCAGCTCCACCTTGGGGTGGGTTGGAGAGACCCAGTACTTC.

There are many counts of this clonotype. The chain uses TRBV5-1 and TRBJ1-1, with a possible D match to TRBD1 (6 bases). V lost 0 bases, J lost 4 bases, and 10 bases lay in between. CDR3 length equals 14 residues. Looked up from germline, CDR1 is SGHRS and CDR2 is YFSETQ. The CDR3 reads CASSLGGGITEAFF. The DNA of the CDR3 is TGCGCCAGCAGCTTGGGCGGGGGCATCACTGAAGCTTTCTTT.

This clonotype was recorded a few times. This rearrangement joins TRBV7-9 to TRBJ2-1, with a tentative D call TRBD1 (6 bases). V dropped 1 base and J dropped 6 bases, with 7 bases sitting between them. The CDR3 runs to 13 residues. Germline assignment: CDR1 SEHNR and CDR2 FQNEAQ (reference sequence). The CDR3 bases are TGTGCCAGCAGCTTAGGACAGGCCAATGAGCAGTTCTTC. Translating gives CASSLGQANEQFF. Together with reference TRBV7-9 and TRBJ2-1, the CDR3 gives the full variable domain: DTGVSQNPRHKITKRGQNVTFRCDPISEHNRLYWYRQTLGQGPEFLTYFQNEAQLEKSRLLSDRFSAERPKGSFSTLEIQRTEQGDSAMYLCASSLGQANEQFFGPGTRLTVL.

As concerns this clonotype: A read error is possible here, since a much larger clone lies one base away. The chain recombines TRBV11-2 with TRBJ1-2; possible D gene TRBD1, 6 bases. Germline assignment: CDR1 SGHAT and CDR2 FQNNGV. The CDR3 is 15 residues long. Trimming took 4 bases from V and 1 from J, leaving 13 bases between them. In DNA, the CDR3 is TGTGCCAGCAGCTCAGGACAGACAGATAACTATGGCTACACCTTC. Encoded protein: CASSSGQTDNYGYTF.

The chain joins TRBV7-8 to TRBJ2-3; the D gene could be TRBD1 or TRBD2 (5 bases each). Germline assignment: CDR1 SGHVS and CDR2 FQNEAQ. Trimming removed 4 bases from V and 0 bases from J, with 23 bases in between. This CDR3 comprises 19 residues. CDR3 nucleotide sequence: TGTGCCAGCAGCTCGCCGCGGTTGGAGGTGGGGGACAGCACAGATACGCAGTATTTT. It yields the protein CASSSPRLEVGDSTDTQYF.

This clonotype was counted only a few times. A read error is possible here, since a much larger clone lies one base away. This chain links TRBV28 with TRBJ1-5, with no clear D. Trimming cost V 5 bases and J 5 bases, with 4 bases left between them. This CDR3 contains 11 residues. From germline, CDR1 is MDHEN and CDR2 SYDVKM. For the CDR3, the DNA is TGTGCCAGCAGTACCCATCAGCCCCAGCATTTT. Translated: CASSTHQPQHF.

At least ten counts were recorded for this clonotype. The chain links TRBV5-4 to TRBJ2-5; 10 positions match TRBD2. The CDR3 runs 16 residues. The germline V gene has CDR1 SGHNT and CDR2 YYREEE (reference sequence). Trimming at V came to 4 bases and at J to 4 bases, leaving 10 bases not matched to a gene. The CDR3 DNA is TGTGCCAGCAGCCCAGGCGGGACTAGCGCTACAGAGACCCAGTACTTC. Its protein is CASSPGGTSATETQYF.

V gene TRBV5-1 combines with J gene TRBJ1-2; TRBD1 agrees at 7 bases. Germline V gene lookup returns CDR1 SGHRS and CDR2 YFSETQ. V dropped 4 bases and J dropped 6; count of bases not matched to a gene: 12. The CDR3 contains 15 residues. The CDR3 spells CASSPGWDSLNGYTF. CDR3 sequence (DNA): TGCGCCAGCAGCCCGGGATGGGACAGTTTAAATGGCTACACCTTC.

The sample holds many counts of this clonotype. The CDR3 DNA is TGTGCCAGCAGCCCCAGTCGCAATGAGCAGTTCTTC. It codes for CASSPSRNEQFF. The chain combines TRBV7-2 with TRBJ2-1; D gene uncertain. Germline CDR1 reads SGHTA; CDR2 reads FQGNSA. There are 12 residues in the CDR3. Trimming stripped 5 bases from V and 6 bases from J, with 8 bases between.

In this sample, this clonotype turned up a few times. The chain couples TRBV4-1 to TRBJ2-1, with TRBD2 matching over 8 bases. The CDR3 sequence is 16 residues long. Germline loops: CDR1 MGHRA, CDR2 YSYEKL. V gave up 1 base and J gave up 4 bases; unmatched junction bases: 6. Here the CDR3 reads CASSQGRGGKYNEQFF. In DNA form, the CDR3 reads TGCGCCAGCAGCCAAGGTCGGGGGGGAAAATACAATGAGCAGTTCTTC.

At least ten counts were recorded for this clonotype. The chain recombines TRBV6-5 with TRBJ2-7; no definite D call. Germline V CDR1 and CDR2: MNHEY, SVGAGI. Trimming took 0 bases from V and 2 from J, leaving 11 bases between them. CDR3 length: 15 amino acids. The CDR3 loop is CASSYSRWSTYEQYF. The CDR3 DNA sequence: TGTGCCAGCAGTTACTCACGGTGGTCTACCTACGAGCAGTACTTC.

In this sample, this clonotype turned up many times. J is TRBJ2-5 and V is TRBV11-3; TRBD1 might be the D (6 bases). Deletions cut 3 bases from V and 2 bases from J, with 10 bases between. Germline loops: CDR1 SGHNT, CDR2 YENEEA. This CDR3 spans 14 amino acids. CDR3 nucleotides: TGTGCCAGCAGCTTCAGGGGACCACAAGAGACCCAGTACTTC. This translates into CASSFRGPQETQYF.

This clonotype appeared a single time. The rearrangement uses TRBV4-1 and TRBJ2-3; D may be TRBD1 or TRBD2 (5 bases each). The V gene's germline CDR1 is MGHRA and CDR2 YSYEKL. Trimming stripped 1 base from V and 2 bases from J, with 10 bases between. There are 15 residues in the CDR3. CDR3 protein: CASSQGGYTTDTQYF. The CDR3 bases are TGCGCCAGCAGCCAAGGGGGGTATACCACAGATACGCAGTATTTT.

This clonotype was picked up many times. The J gene is TRBJ2-7, the V gene TRBV7-9; no clear D gene. Germline loops: CDR1 SEHNR, CDR2 FQNEAQ (reference sequence). The CDR3 contains 16 residues. V was pared by 4 bases and J by 5 bases, with 21 bases between. This CDR3 reads CASSSFVWGRTHEQYF. CDR3 coding DNA: TGTGCCAGCAGCTCCTTTGTGTGGGGTAGAACCCACGAGCAGTACTTC. The complete variable domain, with remaining parts taken from reference TRBV7-9 and TRBJ2-7, reads DTGVSQNPRHKITKRGQNVTFRCDPISEHNRLYWYRQTLGQGPEFLTYFQNEAQLEKSRLLSDRFSAERPKGSFSTLEIQRTEQGDSAMYLCASSSFVWGRTHEQYFGPGTRLTVT.

The rearrangement uses TRBV5-5 and TRBJ2-1; 13 bases agree with TRBD2. Per germline, CDR1 SGHKS and CDR2 YYEKEE (reference sequence). Losses at the gene ends were 4 bases for V and 7 bases for J; bases not matched to a gene: 8. The CDR3 is 16 residues long. CDR3 DNA: TGTGCCAGCAGCCCCAAGACTAGCGGGAGGCCGAATGAGCAGTTCTTC. Its translation: CASSPKTSGRPNEQFF.

This clonotype has only a few counts. The chain couples TRBV7-9 to TRBJ2-2; 8 positions match TRBD2. This CDR3 has 15 residues. With 7 bases clipped from V and 4 bases from J, the junction kept 8 bases outside the gene matches. CDR1 and CDR2 (germline): SEHNR, FQNEAQ (reference sequence). CDR3 nucleotide sequence: TGTGCCAGCACCCCCAGCGGGAGTGGCACCGGGGAGCTGTTTTTT. Protein product: CASTPSGSGTGELFF.

As DNA, the CDR3 is TGTGCCAGCAGTAATAAGGGACTAGCGGGATTACAAGAGACCCAGTACTTC. Its translation: CASSNKGLAGLQETQYF. This chain links TRBV6-1 with TRBJ2-5, with TRBD2 identical over 13 bases. The length of the CDR3 is 17 residues. Germline CDR1 reads MNHNS; CDR2 reads SASEGT. V lost 5 bases, J lost 2 bases, and 8 bases stayed unmatched.

This chain links TRBV19 with TRBJ2-1; D gene unclear. This CDR3 region has 13 residues. The V end lost 6 bases, the J end lost 7 bases, and 13 bases lay between the germline ends. The germline CDR1 and CDR2 sequences are LNHDA and SQIVND (reference sequence). CDR3 amino acids: CASRGLAVNEQFF. For the CDR3, the DNA is TGTGCCAGTAGAGGGTTAGCAGTGAATGAGCAGTTCTTC.